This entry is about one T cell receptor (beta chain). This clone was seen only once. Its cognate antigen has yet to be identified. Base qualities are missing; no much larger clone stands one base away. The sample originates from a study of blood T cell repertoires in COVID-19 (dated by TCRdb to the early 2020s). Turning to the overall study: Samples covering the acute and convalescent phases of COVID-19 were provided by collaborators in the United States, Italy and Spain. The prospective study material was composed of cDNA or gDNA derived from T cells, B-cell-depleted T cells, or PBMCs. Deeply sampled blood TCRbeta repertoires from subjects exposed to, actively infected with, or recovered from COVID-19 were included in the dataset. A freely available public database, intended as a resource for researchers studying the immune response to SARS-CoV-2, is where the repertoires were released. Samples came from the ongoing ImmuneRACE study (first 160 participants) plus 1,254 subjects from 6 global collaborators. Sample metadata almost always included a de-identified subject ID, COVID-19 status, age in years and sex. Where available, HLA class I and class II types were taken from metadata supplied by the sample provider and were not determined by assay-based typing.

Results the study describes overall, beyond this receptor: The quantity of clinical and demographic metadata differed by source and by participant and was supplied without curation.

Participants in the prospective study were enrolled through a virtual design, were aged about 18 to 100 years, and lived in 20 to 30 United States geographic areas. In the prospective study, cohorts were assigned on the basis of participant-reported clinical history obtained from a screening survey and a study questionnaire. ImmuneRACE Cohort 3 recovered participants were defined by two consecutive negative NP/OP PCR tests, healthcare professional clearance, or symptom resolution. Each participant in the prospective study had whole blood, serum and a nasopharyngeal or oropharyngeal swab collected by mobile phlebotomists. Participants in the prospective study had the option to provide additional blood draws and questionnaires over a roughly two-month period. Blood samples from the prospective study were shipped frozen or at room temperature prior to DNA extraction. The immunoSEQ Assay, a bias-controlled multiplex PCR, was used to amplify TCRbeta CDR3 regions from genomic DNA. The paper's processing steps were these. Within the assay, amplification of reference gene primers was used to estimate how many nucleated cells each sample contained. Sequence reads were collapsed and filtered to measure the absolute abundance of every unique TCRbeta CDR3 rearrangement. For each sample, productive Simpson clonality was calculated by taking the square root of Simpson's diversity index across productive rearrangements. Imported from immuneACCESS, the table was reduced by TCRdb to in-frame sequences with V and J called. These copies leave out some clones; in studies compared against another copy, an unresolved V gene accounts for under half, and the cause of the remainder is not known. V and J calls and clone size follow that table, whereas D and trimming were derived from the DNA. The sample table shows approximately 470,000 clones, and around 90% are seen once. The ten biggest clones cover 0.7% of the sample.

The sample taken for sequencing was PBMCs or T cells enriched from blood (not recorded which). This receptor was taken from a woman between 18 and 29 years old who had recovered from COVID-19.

The CDR3 corresponds to CASSEELQGDGTQYF. The sequenced DNA: TGTGCCAGCAGCGAAGAGCTTCAGGGGGACGGGACCCAGTACTTC. The V and J segments used are TRBV5-4 and TRBJ2-5, and 7 junctional nucleotides match TRBD1. The junction shows trimming of 4 bases on V and 7 bases on J, and the gene matches do not reach 13 bases of it. The CDR3 contains 15 residues, cysteine and phenylalanine counted. The CDR3 DNA has 45 bases and is translated from base 1. CDR1 and CDR2, looked up from the germline V gene (reference sequence), are SGHNT and YYREEE.